This TCR beta chain was profiled in a study of a mutant IDH1 vaccine in newly diagnosed glioma. Across the whole study: Vaccination followed radiotherapy alone by 4-6 weeks, or accompanied temozolomide cycles. Of the patients given treatment, 62.5% were male and 37.5% were female, and a mean age of approximately 37 years was recorded. Before enrollment, patients got radiotherapy alone, temozolomide alone, or mostly the combination.

CDR3 length: 14 residues. V dropped 7 bases and J dropped 3; count of bases not matched to a gene: 7. The germline V gene has CDR1 SNHLY and CDR2 FYNNEI. The sample's time point: week 5, during vaccination. Topical imiquimod accompanied each vaccine dose, which consisted of 300 ug of mutant IDH1 20-mer peptide. Profiling relied on immunoSEQ multiplex PCR, and the TCRdb table lists in-frame clones only, not all of them. The sample contains 30,000 to 45,000 clones, about 84% of which appear only once. General study points: Overall, more than 80% of patients had vaccine-induced immune responses.

In regard to this clone: Its antigen is as yet unknown.

The rearrangement links TRBV2 to TRBJ2-7, with TRBD1 matching over 9 bases. This sample comprised PBMCs, obtained from a glioma patient whose treatment included an IDH1 peptide vaccine. This TCR was recovered from a man aged 35-49 years with glioma. The CDR3 reads CASTRQGGIYEQYF. The CDR3 nucleotides read TGTGCCAGCACCCGACAGGGGGGGATCTACGAGCAGTACTTC.